These T cell receptor beta chains were read from a single sample in a study of T cells after yellow fever vaccination. One entry per CDR3 protein, called by TCRdb with MiXCR from the 5' RACE reads. The table records fewer than 650,000 distinct CDR3 sequences, around a fifth of them present only once. The input for sequencing was PBMCs, taken 21 days after the first yellow fever vaccination. These receptors were taken from a man aged 18-30 years who received the YFV17D yellow fever vaccine. CDR3s include the opening cysteine and the closing phenylalanine or tryptophan. Fields, in order: clone size, V gene, D gene, J gene, CDR3 protein, CDR3 DNA. The D gene is left open where the match is weak. A clone size is listed for some rows: how often the clone was seen (once, few, many), or a class if it is expanded.

clone size: -
V gene: TRBV9
D gene: -
J gene: TRBJ2-5
CDR3 protein: CASSVGEVQETQYF
CDR3 DNA: TGTGCCAGCAGCGTAGGCGAGGTCCAAGAGACCCAGTACTTC

clone size: few
V gene: TRBV2
D gene: TRBD2
J gene: TRBJ2-3
CDR3 protein: CASSAELAGADTQYF
CDR3 DNA: TGTGCCAGCAGTGCTGAACTAGCGGGGGCGGATACGCAGTATTTT

clone size: few
V gene: TRBV5-1
D gene: TRBD2
J gene: TRBJ2-7
CDR3 protein: CASSGGAGDYEQYF
CDR3 DNA: TGCGCCAGCAGTGGGGGAGCGGGGGACTACGAGCAGTACTTC

clone size: once
V gene: TRBV27
D gene: -
J gene: TRBJ2-1
CDR3 protein: CATRKGPYEQFF
CDR3 DNA: TGTGCCACCAGAAAGGGGCCTTACGAGCAGTTCTTC

clone size: -
V gene: TRBV20-1
D gene: TRBD2
J gene: TRBJ2-1
CDR3 protein: CSARDPSGGSEQFF
CDR3 DNA: TGCAGTGCTAGAGACCCTAGCGGGGGGAGTGAGCAGTTCTTC

clone size: few
V gene: TRBV20-1
D gene: -
J gene: TRBJ1-1
CDR3 protein: CSARAGVNTEAFF
CDR3 DNA: TGCAGTGCTAGAGCAGGAGTGAACACTGAAGCTTTCTTT

clone size: -
V gene: TRBV7-2
D gene: -
J gene: TRBJ2-3
CDR3 protein: CASSLLGPLSESQYF
CDR3 DNA: TGTGCCAGCAGCTTGTTGGGTCCACTTTCGGAATCGCAGTATTTT

clone size: few
V gene: TRBV4-2
D gene: TRBD1
J gene: TRBJ1-2
CDR3 protein: CASSQGGQANYGYTF
CDR3 DNA: TGTGCCAGCAGCCAAGGGGGACAGGCGAACTATGGCTACACCTTC

clone size: once
V gene: TRBV24-1
D gene: TRBD2
J gene: TRBJ2-3
CDR3 protein: CATSDPGLVRDTQYF
CDR3 DNA: TGTGCCACCAGTGATCCGGGACTAGTGAGAGATACGCAGTATTTT

clone size: few
V gene: TRBV30
D gene: TRBD1
J gene: TRBJ2-3
CDR3 protein: CAWCTGTGGTDTQYF
CDR3 DNA: TGTGCCTGGTGTACTGGGACAGGGGGCACAGATACGCAGTATTTT

clone size: few
V gene: TRBV11-2
D gene: TRBD2
J gene: TRBJ2-3
CDR3 protein: CASSLNYDTSGGNLDTQYF
CDR3 DNA: TGTGCCAGCAGCTTAAATTACGACACTAGCGGGGGAAACCTAGATACGCAGTATTTT

clone size: few
V gene: TRBV12-3/TRBV12-4
D gene: -
J gene: TRBJ1-6
CDR3 protein: CASSPREKGPLHF
CDR3 DNA: TGTGCCAGCAGCCCTCGGGAGAAGGGACCCCTCCACTTT

clone size: few
V gene: TRBV27
D gene: -
J gene: TRBJ2-5
CDR3 protein: CASRTRQETQYF
CDR3 DNA: TGTGCCAGCAGGACCCGACAAGAGACCCAGTACTTC

clone size: -
V gene: TRBV2
D gene: -
J gene: TRBJ1-3
CDR3 protein: CASSERGKTGNTIYF
CDR3 DNA: TGTGCCAGCAGTGAGAGGGGAAAGACTGGAAACACCATATATTTT

clone size: -
V gene: TRBV19
D gene: -
J gene: TRBJ1-1
CDR3 protein: CASSTLLGDTEAFF
CDR3 DNA: TGTGCCAGTAGTACCCTTCTAGGGGACACTGAAGCTTTCTTT

clone size: few
V gene: TRBV6-5
D gene: -
J gene: TRBJ1-5
CDR3 protein: CASSYSRAGTQPQHF
CDR3 DNA: TGTGCCAGCAGTTACTCGCGCGCTGGGACTCAGCCCCAGCATTTT

clone size: -
V gene: TRBV12-3/TRBV12-4
D gene: -
J gene: TRBJ2-7
CDR3 protein: CASSFRSNEQYF
CDR3 DNA: TGTGCCAGCAGTTTTAGGAGCAACGAGCAGTACTTC

clone size: -
V gene: TRBV2
D gene: TRBD2
J gene: TRBJ2-5
CDR3 protein: CASSVALAGEETQYF
CDR3 DNA: TGTGCCAGCAGTGTAGCCCTAGCGGGGGAGGAGACCCAGTACTTC

clone size: -
V gene: TRBV20-1
D gene: TRBD2
J gene: TRBJ2-5
CDR3 protein: CSLAGEGETQYF
CDR3 DNA: TGCAGTTTAGCGGGGGAAGGAGAGACCCAGTACTTC

clone size: -
V gene: TRBV12-3/TRBV12-4
D gene: -
J gene: TRBJ1-2
CDR3 protein: CASSPSGPNYGYTF
CDR3 DNA: TGTGCCAGCAGCCCATCAGGTCCAAACTATGGCTACACCTTC

clone size: few
V gene: TRBV5-1
D gene: -
J gene: TRBJ2-6
CDR3 protein: CASIAGAGANVLTF
CDR3 DNA: TGCGCCAGCATAGCAGGGGCAGGGGCCAACGTCCTGACTTTC